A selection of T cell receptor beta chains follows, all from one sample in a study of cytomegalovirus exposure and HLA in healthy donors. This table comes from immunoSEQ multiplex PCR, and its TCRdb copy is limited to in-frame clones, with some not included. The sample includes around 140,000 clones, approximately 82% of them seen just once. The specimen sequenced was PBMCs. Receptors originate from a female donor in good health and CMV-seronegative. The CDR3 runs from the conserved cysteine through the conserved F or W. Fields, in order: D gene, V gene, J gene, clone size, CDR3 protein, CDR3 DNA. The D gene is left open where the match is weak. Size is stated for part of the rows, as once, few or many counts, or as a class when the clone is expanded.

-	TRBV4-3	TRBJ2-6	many	CASSQDGGGTGANVLTF	TGCGCCAGCAGCCAAGATGGCGGAGGTACTGGGGCCAACGTCCTGACTTTC
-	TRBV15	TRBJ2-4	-	CATGKGLGEGIIAKNIQYF	TGTGCCACCGGAAAGGGACTGGGTGAGGGTATCATAGCCAAAAACATTCAGTACTTC
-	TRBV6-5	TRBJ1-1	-	CASSYSGGVRTEAFF	TGTGCCAGCAGTTACTCCGGGGGGGTAAGGACTGAAGCTTTCTTT
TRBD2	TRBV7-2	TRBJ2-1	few	CASRIPPGGNEQFF	TGTGCCAGCAGGATCCCCCCGGGGGGCAATGAGCAGTTCTTC
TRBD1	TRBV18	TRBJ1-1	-	CASSLDREEAFF	TGTGCCAGCTCACTCGACAGGGAAGAAGCTTTCTTT
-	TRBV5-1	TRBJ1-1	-	CASSFRQDTEAFF	TGCGCCAGCAGCTTTCGACAAGACACTGAAGCTTTCTTT
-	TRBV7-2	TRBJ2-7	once	CASSFGGATYEQYF	TGTGCCAGCAGCTTCGGAGGGGCTACTTACGAGCAGTACTTC
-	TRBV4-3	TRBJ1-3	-	CASSQEGRGNTIYF	TGCGCCAGCAGCCAAGAGGGGAGGGGAAACACCATATATTTT
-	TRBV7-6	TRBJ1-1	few	CASSPRTELNTEAFF	TGTGCCAGCAGCCCGCGGACAGAATTGAACACTGAAGCTTTCTTT
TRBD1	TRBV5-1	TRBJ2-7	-	CASSLVGDSYEQYF	TGCGCCAGCAGCTTGGTAGGGGACAGTTACGAGCAGTACTTC
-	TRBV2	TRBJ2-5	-	CASRLDSSSGETQYF	TGTGCCAGCAGGCTGGACAGCTCTTCAGGGGAGACCCAGTACTTC
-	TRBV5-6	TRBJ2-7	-	CASSFVGSGFYEQYF	TGTGCCAGCAGCTTCGTTGGGTCCGGGTTTTACGAGCAGTACTTC
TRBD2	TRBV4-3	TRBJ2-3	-	CASSQELAVDTQYF	TGCGCCAGCAGCCAAGAGCTAGCGGTGGATACGCAGTATTTT
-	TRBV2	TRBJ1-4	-	CASTGDINEKLFF	TGTGCCAGCACTGGGGACATTAATGAAAAACTGTTTTTT
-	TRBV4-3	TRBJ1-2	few	CASSQTQAGGGYTF	TGCGCCAGCAGCCAAACACAGGCGGGAGGAGGCTACACCTTC
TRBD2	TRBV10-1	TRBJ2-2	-	CASSALAGELYTGELFF	TGCGCCAGCAGTGCCCTAGCGGGAGAATTGTACACCGGGGAGCTGTTTTTT
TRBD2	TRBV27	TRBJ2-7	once	CASSMGLAGRYEQYF	TGTGCCAGCAGTATGGGACTAGCGGGTCGCTACGAGCAGTACTTC
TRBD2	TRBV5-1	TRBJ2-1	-	CASSVLAGQSYNEQFF	TGCGCCAGCAGCGTACTAGCGGGACAGTCCTACAATGAGCAGTTCTTC
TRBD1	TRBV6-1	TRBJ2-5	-	CASRLQGWQETQYF	TGTGCCAGCAGGCTACAGGGGTGGCAAGAGACCCAGTACTTC
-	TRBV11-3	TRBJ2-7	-	CASSSGTAYEQYF	TGTGCCAGCAGCTCCGGTACCGCCTACGAGCAGTACTTC
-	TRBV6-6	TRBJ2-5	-	CASSYGSQETQYF	TGTGCCAGCAGTTACGGGAGTCAAGAGACCCAGTACTTC
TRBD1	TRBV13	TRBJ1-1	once	CASRSGGTEAFF	TGTGCCAGCAGGTCAGGGGGGACTGAAGCTTTCTTT
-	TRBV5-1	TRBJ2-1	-	CASSFDSGAYNEQFF	TGCGCCAGCAGCTTCGATAGCGGTGCCTACAATGAGCAGTTCTTC
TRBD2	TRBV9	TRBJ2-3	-	CASSVGLADTDTQYF	TGTGCCAGCAGCGTGGGACTAGCGGACACAGATACGCAGTATTTT